One and the same sample provided the 8 T cell receptor beta chains below, sequenced in a study of blood T cell repertoires in COVID-19. Assay: immunoSEQ multiplex PCR; the TCRdb copy retains only in-frame clones and omits some. Among approximately 400,000 clones listed, roughly four fifths were seen once. The sequencing input was peripheral blood. The source of these receptors is a human donor with acute or convalescent COVID-19. The donor label of this sample is uncertain.

This clone was seen only once. The chain couples TRBV11-2 to TRBJ2-7, with 11 positions matching TRBD2. Germline assignment: CDR1 SGHAT and CDR2 FQNNGV. The CDR3 loop spans 15 amino acids. V gave up 6 bases and J gave up 2 bases; unmatched junction bases: 6. The CDR3 reads CASRPTSGGPYEQYF. CDR3 coding DNA: TGTGCCAGCAGACCCACTAGCGGGGGTCCCTACGAGCAGTACTTC.

The gene calls are TRBV2 and TRBJ1-6, with 9 bases identical to TRBD1. The CDR3 has 14 residues. Germline V gives CDR1 SNHLY, CDR2 FYNNEI. V lost 10 bases and J lost 9; bases outside the gene matches: 10. CDR3 loop: CATRSGQGSSPLHF. CDR3 DNA: TGTGCCACCCGATCGGGACAGGGAAGTTCACCCCTCCACTTT.

V gene TRBV5-1 combines with J gene TRBJ2-7; 9 positions agree with TRBD2. Trimming took 4 bases from V and 4 from J; bases not matched to a gene: 6. Per the germline V gene, CDR1 is SGHRS and CDR2 is YFSETQ. The CDR3 runs 14 residues. CDR3 in amino acids: CASSPGLAFYEQYF. The CDR3 DNA reads TGCGCCAGCAGCCCGGGACTAGCCTTTTACGAGCAGTACTTC.

V is TRBV18 and J is TRBJ2-1, with TRBD2 matching 7 bases. The CDR3 is 16 residues long. In germline, CDR1 is KGHSH, CDR2 LQKENI. The V segment lost 3 bases and the J segment 2 bases; nucleotides outside the gene matches: 7. CDR3 nucleotide sequence: TGTGCCAGCTCACCCGCGGGGGACGGGCCCTACAATGAGCAGTTCTTC. This encodes CASSPAGDGPYNEQFF.

This chain uses TRBV30 with TRBJ1-2; 7 bases are a match to TRBD1. Germline V gene data show CDR1 as GTSNPN and CDR2 as SVGIG (reference sequence). The CDR3 runs to 14 residues. V lost 2 bases to trimming and J lost 4 bases; unmatched junction nucleotides: 7. This chain's CDR3 is CAWSRGTASYGYTF. DNA for the CDR3: TGTGCCTGGAGTAGGGGGACAGCGAGCTATGGCTACACCTTC.

DNA of the CDR3: TGTGCCACCACCGACAGGATAAACTCCTACGAGCAGTACTTC. Translation: CATTDRINSYEQYF. V is TRBV19 and J is TRBJ2-7; maybe TRBD1 (6 bases). This CDR3 region has 14 residues. Per germline, CDR1 LNHDA and CDR2 SQIVND (reference sequence). V lost 10 bases and J 0 bases, leaving 16 bases between the germline ends.

This chain joins TRBV7-9 and TRBJ2-3; 11 nucleotides line up with TRBD2. CDR1 is SEHNR and CDR2 is FQNEAQ in the germline V gene (reference sequence). The CDR3 totals 13 residues. The V gene end was trimmed by 1 base and the J gene end by 14 bases; junction bases not matched to a gene: 5. Here the CDR3 reads CASSLEASGGLYF. In nucleotides, the CDR3 is TGTGCCAGCAGCTTAGAGGCTAGCGGGGGGCTGTATTTT.

The J gene is TRBJ2-7, the V gene TRBV7-9; 7 nucleotides align to TRBD1. There are 16 residues in the CDR3. J lost 5 bases, V lost 5 bases, and 15 bases had no gene match. Germline CDR1 reads SEHNR; CDR2 reads FQNEAQ (reference sequence). CDR3 bases: TGTGCCAGCAGCCGAGACAGGGAACCCCCTTTCGACGAGCAGTACTTC. Its translation is CASSRDREPPFDEQYF.